These 25 T cell receptor beta chains share one sample of origin, sequenced in a study of molecular identifiers for immune sequencing clone quantification. TCRdb called the PCR reads again in MiXCR, with one record for every CDR3 protein. The table lists under 600,000 distinct CDR3 sequences, about 22% of them singletons. Sequencing was carried out using naive CD8+ T cells from blood, with Jurkat cell RNA spiked in. Regarding subset: FACS-sorted CD8+CD4-CCR7+CD45RA+ naive T cells. Every receptor here comes from a human donor in good health. Some libraries in this study had Jurkat cell RNA spiked in.

The V call is TRBV9, the J call TRBJ2-7; 10 nucleotides line up with TRBD2. CDR1 SGDLS and CDR2 YYNGEE come from the germline V gene. CDR3 length: 15 amino acids. Losses at the gene ends were 5 bases for V and 4 bases for J; bases not matched to a gene: 9. CDR3: CASRFTGLARYEQYF. For the CDR3, the DNA is TGTGCCAGCAGGTTCACGGGACTAGCGCGATACGAGCAGTACTTC.

The sample holds a few counts of this clonotype. The chain joins TRBV6-1 to TRBJ2-2; 10 bases agree with TRBD2. V lost 3 bases, J lost 3 bases, and 10 bases stayed unmatched. Germline V lookup: CDR1 MNHNS, CDR2 SASEGT. This CDR3 spans 18 amino acids. The CDR3 region is CASSDLLGLAGDTGELFF. CDR3 nucleotides: TGTGCCAGCAGTGACCTCCTCGGGCTAGCGGGAGACACCGGGGAGCTGTTTTTT.

The table lists this clonotype with many counts. The chain couples TRBV9 to TRBJ2-3; 10 nucleotides agree with TRBD2. CDR3 length: 16 amino acids. The junction had 4 bases not matched to a gene; V was cut back by 0 bases and J by 3 bases. Germline V gene lookup returns CDR1 SGDLS and CDR2 YYNGEE. CDR3 sequence: CASSVEAGGPTDTQYF. The CDR3 nucleotides read TGTGCCAGCAGCGTAGAAGCGGGGGGGCCGACAGATACGCAGTATTTT.

This chain uses TRBV5-6 with TRBJ1-5; TRBD1 might be the D (5 bases). Trimming took off 2 bases at V and 3 bases at J, with 9 bases between the two ends. In germline, CDR1 is SGHDT, CDR2 YYEEEE. CDR3 length: 14 amino acids. The CDR3 region is CASSFLTANQPQHF. CDR3 in DNA: TGTGCCAGCAGCTTCTTGACAGCCAATCAGCCCCAGCATTTT.

V is TRBV28 and J is TRBJ1-5; D not certain. Between the trimmed V and J ends, which lost 2 bases and 5 bases, there was a span of 10 bases. The CDR3 spans 14 residues. CDR1 is MDHEN and CDR2 is SYDVKM in the germline V gene. CDR3 sequence (DNA): TGTGCCAGCAGTTTAGGCCAAAGCTATCAGCCCCAGCATTTT. The encoded protein is CASSLGQSYQPQHF.

As concerns this clonotype: A much larger clone lies a single base off, so this may be a read error. This chain uses TRBV12-3 or TRBV12-4 with TRBJ1-5; TRBD1 agrees at 7 bases. This CDR3 region has 15 residues. CDR3 in DNA: TGTGCCAGCAGCCGTGGGACAGAGAGCAATCAGCCCCGGCATTTT. This gives the protein CASSRGTESNQPRHF.

V gene TRBV20-1 combines with J gene TRBJ1-5, with TRBD1 as a possible D gene (5 bases). V was clipped by 0 bases and J by 2 bases, with 14 bases between them. Looked up from germline, CDR1 is DFQATT and CDR2 is SNEGSKA (reference sequence). The CDR3 consists of 16 residues. The CDR3 spells CSARDAAGTGNQPQHF. DNA for the CDR3: TGCAGTGCTAGAGACGCCGCCGGGACCGGCAATCAGCCCCAGCATTTT.

This clonotype was counted at least ten times. The rearrangement joins TRBV28 to TRBJ1-5; D uncertain. Looked up from germline, CDR1 is MDHEN and CDR2 is SYDVKM. Trimming took 5 bases from V and 0 from J, leaving 11 bases between them. The CDR3 totals 15 residues. The CDR3 region is CASSLTMYSNQPQHF. The CDR3 DNA reads TGTGCCAGCAGTCTAACTATGTATAGCAATCAGCCCCAGCATTTT.

This clonotype was recorded at least ten times. This chain joins TRBV5-5 and TRBJ2-3; D not certain. V was cut by 4 bases and J by 4 bases, with 13 bases left in between. CDR1 is SGHKS and CDR2 is YYEKEE in the germline V gene (reference sequence). This CDR3 has 14 amino acids. The CDR3 coding sequence is TGTGCCAGCAGCCCCGCCCCACCGTCAGATACGCAGTATTTT. It specifies CASSPAPPSDTQYF.

This clonotype has ten or more counts. V and J are TRBV29-1 and TRBJ2-5; maybe TRBD2 (5 bases). This CDR3 contains 15 residues. Germline V gives CDR1 SQVTM, CDR2 ANQGSEA. Deletions cut 1 base from V and 1 base from J, with 13 bases between. DNA of the CDR3: TGCAGCGTTGAAGGGACGCGGAGGATCCAAGAGACCCAGTACTTC. Translation: CSVEGTRRIQETQYF. Complete variable domain (other parts from reference TRBV29-1 and TRBJ2-5): SAVISQKPSRDICQRGTSLTIQCQVDSQVTMMFWYRQQPGQSLTLIATANQGSEATYESGFVIDKFPISRPNLTFSTLTVSNMSPEDSSIYLCSVEGTRRIQETQYFGPGTRLLVL.

In regard to this clonotype: A much larger clone sits a single nucleotide away, making a read error possible. This rearrangement joins TRBV20-1 to TRBJ2-3; possible D gene TRBD1, 5 bases. CDR1 and CDR2 from the germline V gene are DFQATT and SNEGSKA (reference sequence). The V and J ends lost 6 bases and 0 bases respectively, with 13 bases between them. The CDR3 is 14 residues long. The CDR3 loop is CSALDKSSTDTQYF. CDR3 coding DNA: TGCAGTGCCCTGGACAAATCTAGCACAGATACGCAGTATTTT.

This sequence joins TRBV11-1 and TRBJ2-5; TRBD2 agrees at 11 bases. The CDR3 is 15 amino acids. Germline CDR1 is SGHAT and CDR2 is FQDESV (reference sequence). Unmatched junction bases numbered 5, after V lost 5 bases and J lost 3 bases. DNA of the CDR3: TGTGCCAGCAGCGCTAGCGGGAGGAGCAAAGAGACCCAGTACTTC. It encodes CASSASGRSKETQYF. Full variable domain (missing parts from reference TRBV11-1 and TRBJ2-5): EAEVAQSPRYKITEKSQAVAFWCDPISGHATLYWYRQILGQGPELLVQFQDESVVDDSQLPKDRFSAERLKGVDSTLKIQPAELGDSAMYLCASSASGRSKETQYFGPGTRLLVL.

A few counts support this clonotype. This sequence joins TRBV4-1 and TRBJ2-5, with D possibly being TRBD2 (6 bases). CDR3 length equals 14 residues. Germline CDR1 is MGHRA and CDR2 is YSYEKL. Trimming stripped 1 base from V and 5 bases from J, with 11 bases between. In nucleotides, the CDR3 is TGCGCCAGCAGCCAAGGGACAAGCGGGGAGACCCAGTACTTC. It is translated as CASSQGTSGETQYF.

This clonotype was picked up a small number of times. The chain links TRBV19 to TRBJ2-7, with a tentative D call TRBD2 (6 bases). Germline V gives CDR1 LNHDA, CDR2 SQIVND (reference sequence). V was shortened by 3 bases and J by 0 bases, with 18 bases between the two germline ends. The CDR3 has 17 residues. The CDR3 sequence is CASSMGTEPGTSYEQYF. CDR3 nucleotide sequence: TGTGCCAGTAGTATGGGGACTGAGCCTGGGACCTCCTACGAGCAGTACTTC.

In this sample, this clonotype turned up many times. The gene calls are TRBV2 and TRBJ2-2; no reliable D call. In germline, CDR1 is SNHLY, CDR2 FYNNEI. V lost 2 bases, J lost 0 bases, and 16 bases lay in between. The CDR3 has 18 residues. This CDR3 reads CASSEPIPGGANTGELFF. The CDR3 nucleotides read TGTGCCAGCAGTGAACCCATTCCCGGTGGGGCGAACACCGGGGAGCTGTTTTTT.

The rearrangement links TRBV19 to TRBJ2-3; D is undetermined. Germline CDR1 reads LNHDA; CDR2 reads SQIVND (reference sequence). CDR3 length equals 15 residues. Trimming pared 3 bases from V and 1 base from J, leaving 11 bases between. CDR3 DNA: TGTGCCAGTAGTATTGAGGTCTGGGGCACAGATACGCAGTATTTT. Its protein is CASSIEVWGTDTQYF.

The V gene is TRBV12-3 or TRBV12-4, the J gene TRBJ1-2; D is ambiguous. Trimming took 4 bases from V and 6 from J, leaving 12 bases between them. This CDR3 is 13 amino acids long. For the CDR3, the DNA is TGTGCCAGCAGTTCAACTTCAGTTAATGGCTACACCTTC. It codes for CASSSTSVNGYTF.

The chain links TRBV9 to TRBJ2-3; tentatively, D is TRBD2 (6 bases). The germline gives CDR1 SGDLS, CDR2 YYNGEE. Trimming stripped 1 base from V and 0 bases from J, with 12 bases between. The CDR3 has 16 amino acids. The CDR3 sequence: CASSVIGGLSTDTQYF. The CDR3 DNA reads as TGTGCCAGCAGCGTAATCGGGGGATTAAGCACAGATACGCAGTATTTT.

The rearrangement uses TRBV4-3 and TRBJ2-5; TRBD2 matches 11 bases. Germline trimming cut 4 bases from V and 3 bases from J; bases unmatched to any gene: 4. Germline V gene lookup returns CDR1 LGHNA and CDR2 YSLEER. This CDR3 has 15 amino acids. For the CDR3, the DNA is TGCGCCAGCAGCCTTGCACTAGCGGGAGAAGAGACCCAGTACTTC. This gives the protein CASSLALAGEETQYF.

This clonotype showed up just a few times. The chain couples TRBV7-9 to TRBJ2-7; 10 bases agree with TRBD1. Trimming removed 5 bases from V and 3 bases from J; junction bases left unmatched: 7. CDR1 is SEHNR, CDR2 FQNEAQ, per germline (reference sequence). The CDR3 contains 15 residues. Here the CDR3 DNA reads TGTGCCAGCAGCGCGGGACAGGGGTTCGGCTACGAGCAGTACTTC. Protein sequence: CASSAGQGFGYEQYF.

Many counts were recorded for this clonotype. This chain links TRBV5-4 with TRBJ2-7; 10 nucleotides align to TRBD1. V lost 1 base, J lost 6 bases, and 1 base stayed unmatched. CDR1 SGHNT and CDR2 YYREEE come from the germline V gene (reference sequence). The CDR3 is made up of 13 amino acids. DNA for the CDR3: TGTGCCAGCAGCTTGTGGACAGGGGGCGAGCAGTACTTC. This gives the protein CASSLWTGGEQYF. Full variable domain (remainder filled in from reference TRBV5-4 and TRBJ2-7): ETGVTQSPTHLIKTRGQQVTLRCSSQSGHNTVSWYQQALGQGPQFIFQYYREEENGRGNFPPRFSGLQFPNYSSELNVNALELDDSALYLCASSLWTGGEQYFGPGTRLTVT.

This chain connects TRBV3-1 to TRBJ2-1, with 10 bases identical to TRBD2. CDR1 LGHDT and CDR2 YNNKEL come from the germline V gene (reference sequence). With 2 bases clipped from V and 4 bases from J, the junction kept 5 bases outside the gene matches. This CDR3 comprises 16 residues. This CDR3 is CASSQTSGAEYNEQFF. The CDR3 nucleotides are TGTGCCAGCAGCCAAACTAGCGGGGCTGAATACAATGAGCAGTTCTTC.

This clonotype was seen at least ten times. The rearrangement links TRBV28 to TRBJ2-7; possibly TRBD2 for D (6 bases). V was cut by 6 bases and J by 0 bases, with 15 bases left in between. The CDR3 spans 15 residues. Germline V gene lookup returns CDR1 MDHEN and CDR2 SYDVKM. The CDR3 sequence: CASSKPRDFSYEQYF. The CDR3 DNA reads TGTGCCAGCAGCAAACCCCGGGACTTCTCCTACGAGCAGTACTTC. The full variable domain, completed using reference TRBV28 and TRBJ2-7, is DVKVTQSSRYLVKRTGEKVFLECVQDMDHENMFWYRQDPGLGLRLIYFSYDVKMKEKGDIPEGYSVSREKKERFSLILESASTNQTSMYLCASSKPRDFSYEQYFGPGTRLTVT.

On this clonotype itself: A single base separates this from a much larger clone, so it may be a read error. The chain employs TRBV7-9 and TRBJ1-1; no reliable D call. The germline CDR1 and CDR2 sequences are SEHNR and FQNEAQ (reference sequence). Trimming took off 5 bases at V and 4 bases at J, with 11 bases between the two ends. The CDR3 has 13 amino acids. This CDR3 is CASSPWRTTEAFF. CDR3 sequence (DNA): TGTGCCAGCAGCCCTTGGAGAACCACTGAAGCTTTCTTT.

This clonotype was observed a few times. The chain is built from TRBV6-5 and TRBJ2-5, with TRBD1 as a possible D gene (5 bases). This CDR3 contains 15 residues. Trimming left V 6 bases short and J 0 bases short, with 14 bases between. Germline V CDR1 and CDR2: MNHEY, SVGAGI. The CDR3 protein is CASSPKGFYQETQYF. The CDR3 nucleotides read TGTGCCAGCAGCCCTAAGGGGTTTTACCAAGAGACCCAGTACTTC.